This is a list of T cell receptor beta chains from one sample in a study of blood T cell repertoires in COVID-19. Produced via immunoSEQ multiplex PCR; TCRdb's table is partial and in-frame only. Among about 190,000 clones, 84% were seen once, and the ten largest hold under 4%. Source material: PBMCs or T cells enriched from blood (not recorded which). These receptors were collected from a woman in her twenties or thirties who had recovered from COVID-19. CDR3s include the opening cysteine and the closing phenylalanine or tryptophan. Fields, in order: V gene, J gene, CDR3 protein.

>TRBV19|TRBJ1-6
CASSTRRPGNSPLHF
>TRBV7-9|TRBJ1-2
CASSFGTQAYGYTF
>TRBV24-1|TRBJ2-2
CATSDSQRTGFGELFF
>TRBV27|TRBJ1-4
CASSVSGISRFGVLFF
>TRBV3-1/TRBV3-2|TRBJ1-3
CASSRDAGNGNTIYF
>TRBV20-1|TRBJ2-7
CSAPHNREQYF
>TRBV28|TRBJ2-7
CASTVGGFYEQYF
>TRBV12-1|TRBJ2-1
CASSFSGSSYNEQFF
>TRBV28|TRBJ1-5
CASRPTQGVQPQHF
>TRBV6-5|TRBJ1-2
CARGGSPRGGYTF
>TRBV30|TRBJ2-1
CAWSVAPLPYNEQFF
>TRBV19|TRBJ1-4
CASTADRVGEKLFF
>TRBV21-1|TRBJ1-2
CASSKGGGTYGYTF
>TRBV2|TRBJ1-3
CASSRGEQSSGNTIYF
>TRBV7-2|TRBJ2-7
CASSGSGYEQYF
>TRBV6-5|TRBJ2-1
CASSYSGSSYNEQFF
>TRBV27|TRBJ1-5
CASSLGGSGNQPQHF